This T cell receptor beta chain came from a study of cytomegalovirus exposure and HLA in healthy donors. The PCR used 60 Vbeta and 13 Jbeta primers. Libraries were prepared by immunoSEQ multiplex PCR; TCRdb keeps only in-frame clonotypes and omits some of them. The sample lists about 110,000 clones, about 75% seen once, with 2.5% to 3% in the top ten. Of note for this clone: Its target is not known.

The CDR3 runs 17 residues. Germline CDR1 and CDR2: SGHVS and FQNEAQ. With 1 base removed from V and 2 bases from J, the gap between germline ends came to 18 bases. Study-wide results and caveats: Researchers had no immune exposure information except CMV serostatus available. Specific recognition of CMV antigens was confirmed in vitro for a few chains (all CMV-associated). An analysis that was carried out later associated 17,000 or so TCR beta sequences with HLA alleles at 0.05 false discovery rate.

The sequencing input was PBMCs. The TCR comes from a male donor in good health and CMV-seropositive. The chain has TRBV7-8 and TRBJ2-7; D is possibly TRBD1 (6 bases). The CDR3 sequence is CASSLGPDSRNAYEQYF. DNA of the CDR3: TGTGCCAGCAGCTTAGGGCCGGACAGTCGAAACGCCTACGAGCAGTACTTC.